This entry describes one T cell receptor (beta chain). The specificity of this receptor is unknown. No base qualities exist here, and no much larger clone lies one base off it. This specimen belongs to a study of blood T cell repertoires in COVID-19 (TCRdb year 2020). For context, the study as a whole: The collaborator samples originated in the United States, Italy and Spain and spanned the acute and convalescent phases of COVID-19. Samples were obtained from the ongoing ImmuneRACE study (first 160 participants) and from 1,200 or so subjects provided by 6 global collaborators. Sample metadata almost always included a de-identified subject ID, COVID-19 status, age in years and sex. Where HLA class I and class II types were available, the types were taken from metadata supplied by the sample provider, not from assay-based typing. Subjects who had been exposed to COVID-19, were actively infected with it, or had recovered from it provided the deeply sampled blood TCRbeta repertoires that made up the dataset. The prospective study material was composed of cDNA or gDNA derived from T cells, B-cell-depleted T cells, or PBMCs. The repertoires were released in a freely available public database intended as a resource for research on the immune response to SARS-CoV-2. Overall study results and their limits: How much clinical and demographic metadata was included differed by source and by participant, and the metadata was provided uncurated.

V is shortened by 0 bases, J by 3 bases, and the region joining them spans 11 bases. The germline V gene specifies ENHRY as CDR1 and SYGVKD as CDR2. The CDR3 covers 15 residues, taking in both the cysteine and the phenylalanine. The only DNA kept is the CDR3, 45 bases in frame from the first base. The immunoSEQ Assay, a bias-controlled multiplex PCR, was used to amplify TCRbeta CDR3 regions from genomic DNA. On the study's bioinformatics: Within the assay, amplification of reference gene primers was used to estimate how many nucleated cells each sample contained. To quantify the absolute abundance of each unique TCRbeta CDR3 rearrangement, sequence reads were collapsed and filtered. Productive Simpson clonality was computed per sample as the square root of Simpson's diversity index over productive rearrangements. This is the immuneACCESS table as TCRdb keeps it, with only in-frame sequences that have V and J called. A part of the clones is gone; compared with another copy, unresolved V genes explain less than half, and the rest is unexplained. Clone size and V and J calls were adopted from that table, with D and trimming inferred from the DNA. The sample includes around 200,000 clones, with 87% observed a single time. Approximately 12% of the sample lies in the top ten.

Another Seattle source contributed samples from volunteer blood donors who had recovered from COVID-19. Whole blood was collected in K2EDTA tubes by collaborating institutions according to the institutions' own protocols. For TCRbeta analysis, collaborator samples were shipped as frozen whole blood, as isolated PBMCs, or as DNA extracted from either sample type. The sequenced sample consisted of peripheral blood. The origin of this receptor is a woman in her late teens or twenties who had recovered from COVID-19. The V gene is TRBV10-3 and the J gene is TRBJ1-2; a tentative D match to TRBD1 spans 5 bases. The sequenced DNA is TGTGCCATCAGTGAGTCGGTTGACAGCTACTATGGCTACACCTTC. Translated, this is CAISESVDSYYGYTF.